This TCR beta chain derives from a study of cytomegalovirus exposure and HLA in healthy donors. CDR1 and CDR2 from the germline V gene are SGDLS and YYNGEE. The CDR3 is 14 residues long. V lost 4 bases, J lost 6 bases, and 13 bases lay in between. PCR employed 60 Vbeta and 13 Jbeta primers. Profiling relied on immunoSEQ multiplex PCR, and the TCRdb table lists in-frame clones only, not all of them. The top ten clones hold about 2.8% of a sample with under 120,000 clones, 70% to 80% of them seen once. This TCR was recovered from a man aged 50-59 years in good health and CMV-seropositive. The sequenced material came from PBMCs. This rearrangement joins TRBV9 to TRBJ1-4; unclear D gene. The CDR3 reads CASSPRVGYEKLFF. The DNA for the CDR3 is TGTGCCAGCAGCCCGCGGGTGGGGTATGAAAAACTGTTTTTT.